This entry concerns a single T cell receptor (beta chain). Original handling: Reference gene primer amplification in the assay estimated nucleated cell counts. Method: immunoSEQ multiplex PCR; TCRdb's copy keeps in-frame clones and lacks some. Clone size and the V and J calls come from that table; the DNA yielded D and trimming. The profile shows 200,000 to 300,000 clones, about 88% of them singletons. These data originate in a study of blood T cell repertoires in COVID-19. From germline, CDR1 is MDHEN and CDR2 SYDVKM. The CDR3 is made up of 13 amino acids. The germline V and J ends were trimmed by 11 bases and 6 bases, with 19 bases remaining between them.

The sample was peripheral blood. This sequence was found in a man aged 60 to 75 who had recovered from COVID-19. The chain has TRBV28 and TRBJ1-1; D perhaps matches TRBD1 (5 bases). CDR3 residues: CASLYSGFAEAFF. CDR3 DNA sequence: TGTGCCTCCCTATATTCAGGGTTTGCTGAAGCTTTCTTT.